The subject of this entry is one TCR beta chain. This clonotype was seen at least ten times. The specificity of this receptor is unknown. Per-nucleotide qualities are absent, and no much larger clonotype sits a single base away. Reading the label with the study, this specimen's treatment or condition is: allogeneic hematopoietic cell transplantation with graft depleted of TCRalphabeta T cells and CD19 B cells. TCRalphabeta/CD19-depleted allogeneic hematopoietic cell grafts were given to the transplant recipients, all of whom were children. The source of the sample is a study of T-cell reconstitution after alpha-beta-depleted transplantation in children (dated by TCRdb to about 2016). Describing the broader study: T-cell immune reconstitution after TCRalphabeta/CD19-depleted allogeneic hematopoietic cell transplantation in children was quantitatively tracked in the study by means of TCR repertoire profiling. General findings and caveats noted by the study authors: Apparently early alphabetaT-cell count recovery about two months after transplant reportedly relied on only several hundred rapidly expanded clones derived from non-depleted graft cells. In some patients, high TCRbeta diversity at day 60 was attributed to recipient T cells and intrathymic progenitors that had survived conditioning. Hyperexpanded clone frequencies declined over subsequent months; after one year, T-cell counts and TCRbeta diversity were mostly attributed to newly produced T cells.

The library was generated by PCR. Sequenced using an Illumina HiSeq 2500. TCR libraries were prepared with molecular barcoding, using unique molecular identifiers to normalize TCRbeta repertoire quantification. TCRdb reworked the public reads: Q25 trimming with fastp, MiXCR clone assembly, productive beta chains retained. Rows matching on CDR3 protein sequence are summarized as one entry with the most common DNA and genes. Present in this sample are roughly 120,000 distinct CDR3 sequences, about 23% of which were seen just once. The ten largest clones capture 8% to 11% of the sample. According to the germline V gene, CDR1 reads SQVTM and CDR2 reads ANQGSEA. Taken from cysteine to phenylalanine, the CDR3 has 11 residues. The only DNA kept is the CDR3, 33 bases in frame from the first base. V lost 7 bases and J lost 5 bases; the stretch between them is 11 bases long.

The TCR was taken from a male patient between 2 and 10 years old who had a stem cell transplant for chronic granulomatous disease, so the T cells may come from the graft donor. The sample in question was PBMCs, mostly from graft donor cells, obtained 180 days after TCRalphabeta/CD19-depleted stem cell transplant. The sequence joins TRBV29-1 to TRBJ2-5, with the D assignment possibly TRBD1 or TRBD2, given 5 matching bases for each. CDR3 region: CSGDLGETQYF. The nucleotides are TGCAGCGGGGACCTCGGGGAGACCCAGTACTTC.